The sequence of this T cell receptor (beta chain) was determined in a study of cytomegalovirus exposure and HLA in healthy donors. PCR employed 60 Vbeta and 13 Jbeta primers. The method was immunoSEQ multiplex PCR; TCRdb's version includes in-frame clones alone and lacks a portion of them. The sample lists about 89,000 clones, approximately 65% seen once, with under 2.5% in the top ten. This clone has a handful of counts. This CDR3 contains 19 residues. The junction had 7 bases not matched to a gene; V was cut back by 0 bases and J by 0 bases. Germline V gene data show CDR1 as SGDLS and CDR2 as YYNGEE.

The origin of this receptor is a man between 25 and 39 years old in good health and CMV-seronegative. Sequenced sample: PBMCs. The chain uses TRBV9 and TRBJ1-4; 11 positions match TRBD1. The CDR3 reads CASSVDPVGQGATNEKLFF. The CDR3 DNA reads TGTGCCAGCAGCGTAGATCCCGTGGGACAGGGGGCAACTAATGAAAAACTGTTTTTT.